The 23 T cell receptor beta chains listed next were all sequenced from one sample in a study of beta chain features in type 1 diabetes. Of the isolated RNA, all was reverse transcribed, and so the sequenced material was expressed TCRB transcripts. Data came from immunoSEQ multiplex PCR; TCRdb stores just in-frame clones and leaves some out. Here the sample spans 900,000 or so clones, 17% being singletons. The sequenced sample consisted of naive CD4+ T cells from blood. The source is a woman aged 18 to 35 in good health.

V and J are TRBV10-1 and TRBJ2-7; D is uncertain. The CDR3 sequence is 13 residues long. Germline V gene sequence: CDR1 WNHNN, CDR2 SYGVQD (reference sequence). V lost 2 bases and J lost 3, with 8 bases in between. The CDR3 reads CASSEGRDYEQYF. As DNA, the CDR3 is TGCGCCAGCAGTGAGGGACGAGACTACGAGCAGTACTTC.

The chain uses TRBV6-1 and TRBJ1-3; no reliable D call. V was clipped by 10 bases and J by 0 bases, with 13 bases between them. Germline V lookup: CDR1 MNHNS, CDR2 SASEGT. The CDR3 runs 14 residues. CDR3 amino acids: CATRSGNSGNTIYF. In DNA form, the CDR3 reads TGTGCCACCCGATCAGGAAACTCTGGAAACACCATATATTTT.

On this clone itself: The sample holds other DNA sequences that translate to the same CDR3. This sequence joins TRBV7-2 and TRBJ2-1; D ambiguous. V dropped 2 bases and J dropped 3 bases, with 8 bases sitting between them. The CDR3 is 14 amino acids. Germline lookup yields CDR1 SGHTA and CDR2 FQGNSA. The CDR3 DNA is TGTGCCAGCAGCTTACTGTCTAGCTACAATGAGCAGTTCTTC. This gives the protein CASSLLSSYNEQFF.

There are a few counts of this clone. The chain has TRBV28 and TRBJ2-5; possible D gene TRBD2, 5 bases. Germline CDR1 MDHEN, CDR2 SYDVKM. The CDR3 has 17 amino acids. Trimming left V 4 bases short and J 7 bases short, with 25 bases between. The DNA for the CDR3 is TGTGCCAGCAGTTCACCCCTGGGCGGGCGCTTTTTAGGGACCCAGTACTTC. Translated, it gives CASSSPLGGRFLGTQYF.

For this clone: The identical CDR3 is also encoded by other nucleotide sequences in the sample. CDR3 in amino acids: CASSLGRTGELFF. The CDR3 nucleotides are TGTGCCAGCAGCCTAGGGCGGACCGGGGAGCTGTTTTTT. The chain recombines TRBV7-2 with TRBJ2-2; D ambiguous. Germline-derived CDR1 and CDR2 are SGHTA and FQGNSA. Deletions cut 5 bases from V and 5 bases from J, with 9 bases between. CDR3 size: 13 residues.

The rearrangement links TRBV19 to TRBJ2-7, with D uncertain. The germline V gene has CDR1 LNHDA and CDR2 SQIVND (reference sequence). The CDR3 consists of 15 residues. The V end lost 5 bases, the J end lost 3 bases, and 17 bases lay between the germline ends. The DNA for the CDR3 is TGTGCCAGTAGTCCCTCCCTGACTCGGAGCTACGAGCAGTACTTC. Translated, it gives CASSPSLTRSYEQYF.

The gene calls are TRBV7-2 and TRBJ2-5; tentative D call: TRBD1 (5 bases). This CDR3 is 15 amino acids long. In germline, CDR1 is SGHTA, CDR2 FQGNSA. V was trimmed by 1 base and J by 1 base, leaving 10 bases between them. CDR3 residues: CASSLGTNFQETQYF. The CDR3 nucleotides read TGTGCCAGCAGCTTAGGGACAAACTTCCAAGAGACCCAGTACTTC. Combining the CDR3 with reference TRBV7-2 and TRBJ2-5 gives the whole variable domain GAGVSQSPSNKVTEKGKDVELRCDPISGHTALYWYRQSLGQGLEFLIYFQGNSAPDKSGLPSDRFSAERTGGSVSTLTIQRTQQEDSAVYLCASSLGTNFQETQYFGPGTRLLVL.

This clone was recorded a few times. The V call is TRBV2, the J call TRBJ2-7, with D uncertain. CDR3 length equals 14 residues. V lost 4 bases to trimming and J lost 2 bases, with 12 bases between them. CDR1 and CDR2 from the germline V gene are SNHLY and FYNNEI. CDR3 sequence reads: CASSGIRSTYEQYF. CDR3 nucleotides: TGTGCCAGCAGTGGAATCCGGAGCACCTACGAGCAGTACTTC.

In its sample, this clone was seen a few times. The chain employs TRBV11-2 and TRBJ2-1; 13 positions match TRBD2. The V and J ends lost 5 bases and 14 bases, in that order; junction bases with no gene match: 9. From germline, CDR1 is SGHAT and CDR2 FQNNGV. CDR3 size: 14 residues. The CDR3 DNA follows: TGTGCCAGCAGCGCGGGACTAGCGGGACGAAGTAAGTTCTTC. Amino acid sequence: CASSAGLAGRSKFF.

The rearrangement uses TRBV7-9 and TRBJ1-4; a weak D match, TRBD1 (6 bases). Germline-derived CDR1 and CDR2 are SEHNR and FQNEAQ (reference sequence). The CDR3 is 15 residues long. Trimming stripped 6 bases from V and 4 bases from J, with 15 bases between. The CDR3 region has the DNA TGTGCCAGCAGTTCGAGAGGGGGAAATAATGAAAAACTGTTTTTT. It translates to CASSSRGGNNEKLFF.

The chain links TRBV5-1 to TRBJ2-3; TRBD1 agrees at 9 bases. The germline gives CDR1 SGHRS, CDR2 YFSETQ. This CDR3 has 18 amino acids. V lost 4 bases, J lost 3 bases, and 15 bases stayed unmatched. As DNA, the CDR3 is TGCGCCAGCAGCCTAAGTCCCGGGACAGGGTTCCAAACAGATACGCAGTATTTT. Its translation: CASSLSPGTGFQTDTQYF.

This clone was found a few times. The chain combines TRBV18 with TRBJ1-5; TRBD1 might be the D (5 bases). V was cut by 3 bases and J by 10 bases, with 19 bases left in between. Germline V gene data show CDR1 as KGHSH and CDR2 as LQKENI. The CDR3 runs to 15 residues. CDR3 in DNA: TGTGCCAGCTCACCTGCTGGGGACCGGAATCGTCCCCAGCATTTT. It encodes CASSPAGDRNRPQHF.

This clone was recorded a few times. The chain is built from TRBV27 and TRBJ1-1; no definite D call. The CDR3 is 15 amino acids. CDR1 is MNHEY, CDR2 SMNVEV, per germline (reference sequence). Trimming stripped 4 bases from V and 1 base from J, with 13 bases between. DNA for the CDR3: TGTGCCAGCAGTTCCACCCTCCGGCCGAACACTGAAGCTTTCTTT. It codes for CASSSTLRPNTEAFF.

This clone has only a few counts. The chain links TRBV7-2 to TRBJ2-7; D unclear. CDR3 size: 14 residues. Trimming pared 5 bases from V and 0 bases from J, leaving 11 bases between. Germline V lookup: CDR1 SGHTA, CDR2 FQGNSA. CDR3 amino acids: CASSRTRSSYEQYF. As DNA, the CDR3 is TGTGCCAGCAGCCGAACAAGGAGCTCCTACGAGCAGTACTTC.

The CDR3 coding sequence is TGTGCCAGCTCACCCGGGACAGGGTTTGACACTGAAGCTTTCTTT. Protein product: CASSPGTGFDTEAFF. V is TRBV18 and J is TRBJ1-1; TRBD1 matches at 9 bases. J was trimmed by 3 bases and V by 3 bases; bases with no gene match: 5. This CDR3 has 15 amino acids. CDR1 KGHSH and CDR2 LQKENI come from the germline V gene.

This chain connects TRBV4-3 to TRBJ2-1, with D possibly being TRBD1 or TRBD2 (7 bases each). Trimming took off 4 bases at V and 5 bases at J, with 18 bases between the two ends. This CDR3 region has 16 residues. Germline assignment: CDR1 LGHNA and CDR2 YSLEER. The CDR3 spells CASSRPGGGTDNEQFF. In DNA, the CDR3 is TGCGCCAGCAGCCGCCCCGGGGGAGGGACAGACAATGAGCAGTTCTTC.

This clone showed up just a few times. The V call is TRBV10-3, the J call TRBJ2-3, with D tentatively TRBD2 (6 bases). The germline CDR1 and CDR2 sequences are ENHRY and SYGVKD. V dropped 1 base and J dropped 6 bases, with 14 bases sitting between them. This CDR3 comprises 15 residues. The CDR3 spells CAISELAGPGDTQYF. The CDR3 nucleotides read TGTGCCATCAGTGAGTTGGCGGGGCCGGGGGATACGCAGTATTTT.

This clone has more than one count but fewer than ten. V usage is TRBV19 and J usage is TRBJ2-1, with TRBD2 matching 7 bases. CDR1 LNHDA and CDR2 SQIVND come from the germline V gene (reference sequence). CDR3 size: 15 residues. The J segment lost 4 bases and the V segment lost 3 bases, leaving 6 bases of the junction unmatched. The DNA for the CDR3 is TGTGCCAGTAGTATTTGGCTAGCGGAATACAATGAGCAGTTCTTC. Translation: CASSIWLAEYNEQFF. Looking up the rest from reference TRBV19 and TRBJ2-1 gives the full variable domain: DGGITQSPKYLFRKEGQNVTLSCEQNLNHDAMYWYRQDPGQGLRLIYYSQIVNDFQKGDIAEGYSVSREKKESFPLTVTSAQKNPTAFYLCASSIWLAEYNEQFFGPGTRLTVL.

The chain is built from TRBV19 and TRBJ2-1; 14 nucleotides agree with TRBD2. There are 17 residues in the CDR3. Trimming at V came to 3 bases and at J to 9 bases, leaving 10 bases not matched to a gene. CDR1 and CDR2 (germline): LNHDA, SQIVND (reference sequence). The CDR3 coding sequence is TGTGCCAGTAGTATCGGGATGGGGACTAGCGGGAGACCTGAGCAGTTCTTC. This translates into CASSIGMGTSGRPEQFF.

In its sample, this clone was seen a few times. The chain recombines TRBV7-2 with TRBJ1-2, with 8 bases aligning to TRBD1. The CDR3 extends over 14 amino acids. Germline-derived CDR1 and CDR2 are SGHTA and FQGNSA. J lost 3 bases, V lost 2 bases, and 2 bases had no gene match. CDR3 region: CASSLSGQDYGYTF. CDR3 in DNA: TGTGCCAGCAGCTTATCGGGACAGGACTATGGCTACACCTTC.

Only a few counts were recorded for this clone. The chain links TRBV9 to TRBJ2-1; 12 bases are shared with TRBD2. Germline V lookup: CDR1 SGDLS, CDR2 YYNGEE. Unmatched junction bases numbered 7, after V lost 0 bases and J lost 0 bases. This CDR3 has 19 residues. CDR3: CASSVVSLAGGSSYNEQFF. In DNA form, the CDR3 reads TGTGCCAGCAGCGTAGTCTCTCTAGCGGGAGGGAGCTCCTACAATGAGCAGTTCTTC.

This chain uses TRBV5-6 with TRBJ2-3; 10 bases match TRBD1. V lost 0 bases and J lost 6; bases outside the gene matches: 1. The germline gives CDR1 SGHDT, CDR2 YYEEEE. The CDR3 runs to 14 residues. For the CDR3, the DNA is TGTGCCAGCAGCTTGGGACAGGGGGCGGATACGCAGTATTTT. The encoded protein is CASSLGQGADTQYF.

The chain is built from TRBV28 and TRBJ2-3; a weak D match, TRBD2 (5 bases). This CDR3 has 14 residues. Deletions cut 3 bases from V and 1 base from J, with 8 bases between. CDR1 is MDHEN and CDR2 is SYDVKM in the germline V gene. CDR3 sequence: CASSFRRGTDTQYF. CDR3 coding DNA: TGTGCCAGCAGTTTCCGGCGGGGCACAGATACGCAGTATTTT.